This TCR beta chain stems from a study of shared T cell receptors in the human thymus. The table came from immunoSEQ multiplex PCR; TCRdb's copy has only in-frame clones and leaves some out. Here the sample spans approximately 730,000 clones, 80% to 90% being singletons. Germline V lookup: CDR1 MDHEN, CDR2 SYDVKM. This CDR3 comprises 16 residues. The V and J ends lost 3 bases and 3 bases respectively, with 17 bases between them. This clone was seen a handful of times. These data also formed part of another study, on human thymus T cells. That source adds: Each of the donors was a healthy Finnish infant who was undergoing open corrective cardiac surgery for congenital heart defects. The source of the thymus tissue was resections taken during corrective heart surgery. The authors found apparently biased V and J gene usage in thymic and blood repertoires. Related work showed strongly overlapping thymic repertoires across unrelated individuals.

This rearrangement joins TRBV28 to TRBJ1-1; D possibly corresponds to TRBD1 (5 bases). This receptor was identified in a girl under three years old with a congenital heart defect. What was sequenced was thymocytes. CDR3 amino acids: CASSLVRQKVDTEAFF. The CDR3 DNA sequence: TGTGCCAGCAGTTTGGTAAGACAGAAAGTGGACACTGAAGCTTTCTTT.